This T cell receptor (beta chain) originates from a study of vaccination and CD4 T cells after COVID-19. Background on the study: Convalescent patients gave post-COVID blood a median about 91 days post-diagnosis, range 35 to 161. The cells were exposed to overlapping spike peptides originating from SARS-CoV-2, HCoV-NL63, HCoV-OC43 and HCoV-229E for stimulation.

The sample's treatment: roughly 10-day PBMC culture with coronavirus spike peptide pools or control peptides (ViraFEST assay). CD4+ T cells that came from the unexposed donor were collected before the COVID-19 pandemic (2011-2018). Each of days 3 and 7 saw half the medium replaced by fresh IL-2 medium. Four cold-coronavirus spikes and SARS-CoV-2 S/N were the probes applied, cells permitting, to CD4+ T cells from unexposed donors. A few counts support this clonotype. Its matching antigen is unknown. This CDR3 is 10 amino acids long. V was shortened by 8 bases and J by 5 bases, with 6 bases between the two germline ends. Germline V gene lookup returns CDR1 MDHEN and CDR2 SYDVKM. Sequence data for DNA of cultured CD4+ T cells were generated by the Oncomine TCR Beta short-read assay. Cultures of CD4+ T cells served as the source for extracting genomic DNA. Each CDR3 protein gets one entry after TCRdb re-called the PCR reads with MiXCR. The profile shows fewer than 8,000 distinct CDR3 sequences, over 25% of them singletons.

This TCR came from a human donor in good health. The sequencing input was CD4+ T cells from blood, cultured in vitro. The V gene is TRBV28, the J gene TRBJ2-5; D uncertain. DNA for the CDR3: TGTGCCAGCGGTCGTGAGACCCAGTACTTC. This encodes CASGRETQYF.